Listed below are T cell receptor beta chains from one sample, sequenced in a study of breast tumors, draining lymph nodes, adjacent tissues. TCRdb re-analysed the multiplex PCR reads in MiXCR, keeping a single row per CDR3 protein. Of roughly 130,000 distinct CDR3 sequences detected, just under 20% appear once; the ten largest clones hold roughly 3.5%. Source material: axillary lymph node tissue. The receptor set was obtained from a female donor with breast cancer. Some clones in this sample may be carry-over from other donors' samples. The CDR3 runs from the conserved cysteine through the conserved F or W. The D gene is left open where the match is weak. A row's size may be missing; if present it is once, few, many or a size class.

V gene	D gene	J gene	clone size	CDR3 DNA	CDR3 protein
TRBV5-6	NA	TRBJ2-2	NA	TGTGCCAGCAGACCCGTTTCCCAGGCGAACACCGGGGAGCTGTTTTTT	CASRPVSQANTGELFF
TRBV2	TRBD1	TRBJ2-1	many	TGTGCCAGCAGCATCGACAGGGTTAAGTTCTTC	CASSIDRVKFF
TRBV19	TRBD2	TRBJ2-3	NA	TGTGCCAGTAGTGCCCGACTAGCGGGGGGGCGAGGAGATACGCAGTGTTTT	CASSARLAGGRGDTQCF
TRBV28	NA	TRBJ2-1	few	TGTGCCAGCAGGTCTACTAGCAATTACAATGAGCAGTTCTTC	CASRSTSNYNEQFF
TRBV6-1	NA	TRBJ1-5	few	TGTGCCAGCAGCCGGGGGGACTCAGGTAATCAGCCCCAGCATTTT	CASSRGDSGNQPQHF
TRBV19	NA	TRBJ1-6	many	TGTGCCAGTAACTCACAACAGGGCTATAATTCACCCCTCCACTTT	CASNSQQGYNSPLHF
TRBV4-1	TRBD2	TRBJ2-3	many	TGCGCCAGCAGCCGCCTACCCCCGGGGGGTTCCACAGATACGCAGTATTTT	CASSRLPPGGSTDTQYF
TRBV5-1	NA	TRBJ2-6	NA	TGCGCCAGCAGCTTAATCTCTGGGGCCAACGTCCTGACTTTC	CASSLISGANVLTF
TRBV12-3/TRBV12-4	TRBD1	TRBJ2-1	many	TGTGCCAGCAGTCCCTACGCGCTCCTAGGGGGCGGTTCCTACAATGAGCAGTTCTTC	CASSPYALLGGGSYNEQFF
TRBV20-1	NA	TRBJ2-7	medium-sized	TGCAGTGCTAGAGAAGGCGGGGCCCCCTACGAGCAGTACTTC	CSAREGGAPYEQYF
TRBV6-1	NA	TRBJ2-3	many	TGTGCCAGCAGTTCTAGTTGGGGGGATACGCAGTATTTT	CASSSSWGDTQYF
TRBV9	TRBD2	TRBJ2-5	many	TGTGCCAGCAGCGTAGCTACAACAGGCGGGGGGCCATCAGAGACCCAGTACTTC	CASSVATTGGGPSETQYF
TRBV27	TRBD2	TRBJ2-1	NA	TGTGCCAGCAAACTAGCGGGAGGTGGCTACAATGAGCAGTTCTTC	CASKLAGGGYNEQFF
TRBV5-6	NA	TRBJ2-2	NA	TGTGCCAGCAGCTTGGCCAGACGGATCTTGAACACCGGGGAGCTGTTTTTT	CASSLARRILNTGELFF
TRBV20-1	NA	TRBJ1-4	many	TGCAGTGCTATTGGGGGCCCAACTAATGAAAAACTGTTTTTT	CSAIGGPTNEKLFF
TRBV12-3/TRBV12-4	NA	TRBJ1-2	many	TGTGCCAGCAGTACCAATAACTATGGCTACACCTTC	CASSTNNYGYTF
TRBV27	NA	TRBJ2-5	NA	TGTGCCAGCAGTTTGACCGAGACCCAGTCCTTC	CASSLTETQSF
TRBV5-6	NA	TRBJ2-3	many	TGTGCCAGCAGCTCAGGACTGAGCACAGATACGCAGTATTTT	CASSSGLSTDTQYF
TRBV20-1	TRBD1	TRBJ2-2	many	TGCAGTGCTAGCGCACAGGGGGCGAACACCGGGGAGCTGTTTTTT	CSASAQGANTGELFF
TRBV20-1	TRBD2	TRBJ2-7	many	TGCAGTGCTAGAGGGACTAGCGGGGGATACGAGCAGTACTTC	CSARGTSGGYEQYF
TRBV2	NA	TRBJ1-5	many	TGTGCCAGCAGTGAATGGGGAGGCAATCAGCCCCAGCATTTT	CASSEWGGNQPQHF
TRBV29-1	NA	TRBJ1-5	many	TGCAGCGTGGGGGATCAGCCCCAGCATTTT	CSVGDQPQHF
TRBV5-1	NA	TRBJ2-5	many	TGCGCCAGCAGCTCTCGCGGACCCTCCTCAGAGACCCAGTACTTC	CASSSRGPSSETQYF
TRBV20-1	TRBD1	TRBJ1-2	many	TGCAGTGCGCGGACAGGGCGGGAAGGCTACACCTTC	CSARTGREGYTF
TRBV3-1	NA	TRBJ2-3	many	TGTGCCAGCAGCATGTCACTAGATACGCAGTATTTT	CASSMSLDTQYF
TRBV7-8	NA	TRBJ1-4	many	TGTGCCAGCAGCCGGACAGCTCTAGGCGAAAAACTGTTTTTT	CASSRTALGEKLFF
TRBV20-1	NA	TRBJ2-1	many	TGCAGTGCTAGTTTCTACAATGAGCAGTTCTTC	CSASFYNEQFF
TRBV5-1	TRBD1	TRBJ1-2	many	TGCGCCAGCCCGTCCAGGACAGGGCTTAACTATGGCTACACCTTC	CASPSRTGLNYGYTF
TRBV5-5	TRBD1	TRBJ2-3	many	TGTGCCAGCAGCCCCCGGGGACAGGGGCTTAATACGCAGTATTTT	CASSPRGQGLNTQYF
TRBV6-2/TRBV6-3	NA	TRBJ2-2	NA	TGTGCCAGCAGTTACTCGATTGACAGTGCCATGGACACCGGGGAGCTGTTTTTT	CASSYSIDSAMDTGELFF
TRBV30	NA	TRBJ1-5	many	TGTGCCTGTAATTGGGGTAATCAGCCCCAGCATTTT	CACNWGNQPQHF